The next 22 T cell receptor beta chains were all read from a single sample in a study of human T cells and chemical hapten exposure. TCRdb reanalysed the RACE reads using MiXCR and keeps one entry per CDR3 protein. In the table there are about 200,000 distinct CDR3 sequences, under 30% of which are singletons. Documented time point: patch test 3, about 24 weeks after DPC sensitization. Treatment denoted: therapeutic diphenylcyclopropenone sensitization with weekly scalp DPC. The material sequenced was whole blood, taken in connection with sensitization to the hapten diphenylcyclopropenone (DPC). The receptors originated from a woman between 35 and 50 years old with alopecia areata. Some clones in this sample may be carry-over from other donors' samples.

V gene TRBV27 combines with J gene TRBJ2-7; 12 bases are shared with TRBD1. Germline CDR1 is MNHEY and CDR2 is SMNVEV (reference sequence). V shed 6 bases, J shed 5 bases, and the junction held 11 bases outside the gene matches. The CDR3 is 16 residues long. The CDR3 DNA sequence: TGTGCCAGCAGCCCCATTCGGGGACAGGGGGCCCACGAGCAGTACTTC. As protein: CASSPIRGQGAHEQYF.

The V gene is TRBV29-1, the J gene TRBJ1-1; D might be TRBD1 (5 bases). Per the germline V gene, CDR1 is SQVTM and CDR2 is ANQGSEA. V was clipped by 7 bases and J by 7 bases, with 13 bases between them. The CDR3 covers 11 residues. The CDR3 coding sequence is TGCAGCGCCGGGGGGGGGGGTGAAGCTTTCTTT. Its protein product is CSAGGGGEAFF.

J is TRBJ2-1 and V is TRBV25-1; unclear D gene. Trimming cost V 0 bases and J 5 bases, with 8 bases left between them. Per germline, CDR1 MGHDK and CDR2 SYGVNS. The CDR3 consists of 14 residues. The CDR3, as DNA: TGTGCCAGCAGTGAATATAATGATGACAATGAGCAGTTCTTC. The encoded protein is CASSEYNDDNEQFF. The full variable domain, with the rest looked up from reference TRBV25-1 and TRBJ2-1, is EADIYQTPRYLVIGTGKKITLECSQTMGHDKMYWYQQDPGMELHLIHYSYGVNSTEKGDLSSESTVSRIRTEHFPLTLESARPSHTSQYLCASSEYNDDNEQFFGPGTRLTVL.

To note about this clonotype: Since a much larger clone is just one base distant, this may be a read error. The chain uses TRBV29-1 and TRBJ2-4, with D uncertain. V lost 5 bases to trimming and J lost 2 bases, with 16 bases between them. Germline CDR1 reads SQVTM; CDR2 reads ANQGSEA. This CDR3 spans 15 amino acids. The chain's CDR3 is CSVSRGIGTKNIQYF. The DNA for the CDR3 is TGCAGCGTTTCTCGCGGCATTGGGACCAAAAACATTCAGTACTTC.

This chain uses TRBV9 with TRBJ2-1; perhaps D is TRBD1 or TRBD2 (5 bases each). V dropped 4 bases and J dropped 2 bases, with 13 bases sitting between them. CDR1 is SGDLS, CDR2 YYNGEE, per germline. CDR3 length: 15 amino acids. In DNA, the CDR3 is TGTGCCAGCAGCCGGGGCGGCGAGACCTACAATGAGCAGTTCTTC. As protein: CASSRGGETYNEQFF.

This clonotype was detected only a few times. V is TRBV6-2 or TRBV6-3 and J is TRBJ2-2, with TRBD2 as a possible D gene (6 bases). The germline gives CDR1 MNHEY, CDR2 SVGEGT. CDR3 length: 15 residues. V was clipped by 6 bases and J by 1 base, with 12 bases between them. The CDR3 coding sequence is TGTGCCAGCAGCCCAGAGCGGGTGAACACCGGGGAGCTGTTTTTT. Translation gives CASSPERVNTGELFF.

The chain couples TRBV12-3 or TRBV12-4 to TRBJ1-4; no clear D. The germline V and J ends were trimmed by 3 bases and 6 bases, with 8 bases remaining between them. This CDR3 contains 13 residues. CDR3 protein: CASSFRVDEKLFF. The CDR3 nucleotides are TGTGCCAGCAGTTTTAGGGTGGATGAAAAACTGTTTTTT.

The gene calls are TRBV3-1 and TRBJ1-4; D call uncertain. Germline V lookup: CDR1 LGHDT, CDR2 YNNKEL (reference sequence). V lost 4 bases to trimming and J lost 4 bases, with 7 bases between them. The CDR3 has 13 amino acids. DNA for the CDR3: TGTGCCAGCAGCCCCACAGTTAATGAAAAACTGTTTTTT. Protein: CASSPTVNEKLFF.

This CDR3 is CASSEPNQPQHF. The CDR3 DNA reads as TGTGCCAGCAGCGAACCAAATCAGCCCCAGCATTTT. V and J are TRBV6-1 and TRBJ1-5; D is unclear. CDR3 length: 12 residues. V was trimmed by 6 bases and J by 4 bases, leaving 7 bases between them. Germline CDR1 is MNHNS and CDR2 is SASEGT.

There are a few counts of this clonotype. The V gene is TRBV7-2, the J gene TRBJ2-5; 8 nucleotides agree with TRBD1. V lost 0 bases to trimming and J lost 1 base; unmatched junction nucleotides: 1. Looked up from germline, CDR1 is SGHTA and CDR2 is FQGNSA. This CDR3 has 15 residues. CDR3 amino acids: CASSLAGTGQETQYF. For the CDR3, the DNA is TGTGCCAGCAGCTTAGCGGGGACAGGCCAAGAGACCCAGTACTTC.

In its sample, this clonotype was seen a few times. The V gene is TRBV29-1, the J gene TRBJ1-1; a weak D match, TRBD1 (5 bases). Trimming stripped 2 bases from V and 5 bases from J, with 15 bases between. CDR1 is SQVTM, CDR2 ANQGSEA, per germline. This CDR3 comprises 14 residues. The CDR3 coding sequence is TGCAGCGTTGAAAGCGAAAGGGAGGGGACTGAAGCTTTCTTT. Translating it yields CSVESEREGTEAFF.

This chain links TRBV29-1 with TRBJ2-5; 7 nucleotides align to TRBD1. The germline V gene has CDR1 SQVTM and CDR2 ANQGSEA. CDR3 size: 12 residues. The CDR3, as DNA: TGCAGTATCAACAGGGGCCAAGAGACCCAGTACTTC. Protein product: CSINRGQETQYF. Complete variable domain (other parts from reference TRBV29-1 and TRBJ2-5): SAVISQKPSRDICQRGTSLTIQCQVDSQVTMMFWYRQQPGQSLTLIATANQGSEATYESGFVIDKFPISRPNLTFSTLTVSNMSPEDSSIYLCSINRGQETQYFGPGTRLLVL.

The chain carries TRBV6-2 or TRBV6-3 and TRBJ2-3; 9 nucleotides match TRBD2. V was clipped by 7 bases and J by 0 bases; unmatched bases: 2. This CDR3 is 14 amino acids long. Germline-derived CDR1 and CDR2 are MNHEY and SVGEGT. In nucleotides, the CDR3 is TGTGCCAGCACCGCGGGAGGGAGCACAGATACGCAGTATTTT. This sequence encodes CASTAGGSTDTQYF.

The chain joins TRBV6-6 to TRBJ2-7, with D unclear. The ends were cut back, 5 bases at V and 1 base at J, with 9 bases in the middle. Per the germline V gene, CDR1 is MNHNY and CDR2 is SVGAGI (reference sequence). CDR3 size: 13 residues. CDR3 in amino acids: CASSGKASYEQYF. DNA for the CDR3: TGTGCCAGCAGTGGTAAAGCATCCTACGAGCAGTACTTC.

This chain uses TRBV28 with TRBJ1-4; unclear D gene. This CDR3 has 16 amino acids. Per germline, CDR1 MDHEN and CDR2 SYDVKM. V lost 3 bases, J lost 0 bases, and 11 bases lay in between. The CDR3 reads CASSFNLLSTNEKLFF. The CDR3 DNA follows: TGTGCCAGCAGTTTTAATCTCCTTTCAACTAATGAAAAACTGTTTTTT.

The J gene is TRBJ2-1, the V gene TRBV29-1; TRBD2 is a possible D gene (5 bases). Germline-derived CDR1 and CDR2 are SQVTM and ANQGSEA. Trimming took off 4 bases at V and 4 bases at J, with 11 bases between the two ends. This CDR3 region has 13 residues. Here the CDR3 DNA reads TGCAGCGTTGCCCCCACGGGGTACAATGAGCAGTTCTTC. Residues: CSVAPTGYNEQFF.

This clonotype was counted a few times. Here the CDR3 DNA reads TGCGCCAGCAGCCAAGATGCGAGGGAGAATCAGCCCCAGCATTTT. Its translation is CASSQDARENQPQHF. This chain joins TRBV4-3 and TRBJ1-5; D remains ambiguous. The CDR3 sequence is 15 residues long. Germline V gene data show CDR1 as LGHNA and CDR2 as YSLEER. V was cut by 0 bases and J by 4 bases, with 10 bases left in between.

This clonotype showed up just a few times. The rearrangement joins TRBV30 to TRBJ2-1, with D unresolved. Trimming took 0 bases from V and 7 from J, leaving 7 bases between them. In germline, CDR1 is GTSNPN, CDR2 SVGIG (reference sequence). The CDR3 extends over 12 amino acids. DNA of the CDR3: TGTGCCTGGAGTGTACGTTCGAATGAGCAGTTCTTC. This translates into CAWSVRSNEQFF.

This chain joins TRBV7-2 and TRBJ2-1, with 7 bases aligning to TRBD1. The CDR3 is made up of 19 amino acids. The ends lost 7 bases at V and 5 bases at J; junction bases unmatched: 23. Germline loops: CDR1 SGHTA, CDR2 FQGNSA. Written as DNA, the CDR3 is TGTGCCAGCAAGCTAGACGGGACAGCAACTGCACACCGACACAATGAGCAGTTCTTC. Residues: CASKLDGTATAHRHNEQFF. Based on the CDR3 plus reference TRBV7-2 and TRBJ2-1, the full variable domain is GAGVSQSPSNKVTEKGKDVELRCDPISGHTALYWYRQSLGQGLEFLIYFQGNSAPDKSGLPSDRFSAERTGGSVSTLTIQRTQQEDSAVYLCASKLDGTATAHRHNEQFFGPGTRLTVL.

This chain links TRBV5-1 with TRBJ2-3; tentative D call: TRBD2 (6 bases). Germline V lookup: CDR1 SGHRS, CDR2 YFSETQ. The CDR3 has 14 residues. Trimming took off 3 bases at V and 4 bases at J, with 12 bases between the two ends. CDR3 residues: CASSSAERADTQYF. DNA of the CDR3: TGCGCCAGCAGCTCAGCGGAGCGGGCAGATACGCAGTATTTT. The whole variable domain, remainder taken from reference TRBV5-1 and TRBJ2-3, is KAGVTQTPRYLIKTRGQQVTLSCSPISGHRSVSWYQQTPGQGLQFLFEYFSETQRNKGNFPGRFSGRQFSNSRSEMNVSTLELGDSALYLCASSSAERADTQYFGPGTRLTVL.

This clonotype was picked up a small number of times. This sequence joins TRBV29-1 and TRBJ2-7; D uncertain. CDR3 length: 11 amino acids. CDR1 is SQVTM and CDR2 is ANQGSEA in the germline V gene. The V end was cut by 6 bases, the J end by 3 bases, with 9 bases between. This chain's CDR3 is CSVTVYYEQYF. As DNA, the CDR3 is TGCAGCGTGACCGTCTACTACGAGCAGTACTTC.

CDR3 nucleotide sequence: TGTGCCAGCAGCGTAGAGGTCTTAGCCGTGGGGAGGAACAGGCGTTACTACGAGCAGTACTTC. Translated: CASSVEVLAVGRNRRYYEQYF. The chain employs TRBV9 and TRBJ2-7, with D perhaps TRBD2 (6 bases). Germline V gene lookup returns CDR1 SGDLS and CDR2 YYNGEE. The CDR3 is 21 amino acids. Trimming took off 0 bases at V and 3 bases at J, with 31 bases between the two ends.